Listed here are 26 T cell receptor beta chains from one sample, sequenced in a study of shared clonotypes between healthy human individuals. Only in-frame clones appear in the TCRdb table, and some are missing; sequencing was by immunoSEQ multiplex PCR. Among some 500,000 clones listed, 95% to 96% were seen once. Sequencing input: naive CD4+ T cells sorted from blood. Subset indicated: CD45RA+ positively selected. The receptor source for this set is a woman younger than 45 in good health.

The chain couples TRBV6-6 to TRBJ2-3; D ambiguous. The ends were cut back, 1 base at V and 2 bases at J, with 4 bases in the middle. The CDR3 runs to 13 residues. Germline CDR1 and CDR2: MNHNY and SVGAGI (reference sequence). DNA for the CDR3: TGTGCCAGCAGTTACTACAACACAGATACGCAGTATTTT. It specifies CASSYYNTDTQYF.

CDR3 bases: TGTGCCAGCAGCCGGGGACTACCACCCTACGAGCAGTACTTC. Protein: CASSRGLPPYEQYF. The chain joins TRBV5-8 to TRBJ2-7; 7 bases line up with TRBD2. V shed 4 bases, J shed 2 bases, and the junction held 6 bases outside the gene matches. This CDR3 spans 14 amino acids. Germline CDR1 is SGHTS and CDR2 is YDEGEE.

The CDR3 loop reads CASTSTYAANYGYTF. The CDR3 DNA sequence: TGTGCCAGTACCTCCACGTACGCAGCTAACTATGGCTACACCTTC. The chain recombines TRBV19 with TRBJ1-2; D remains ambiguous. Trimming cost V 7 bases and J 0 bases, with 15 bases left between them. CDR1 is LNHDA and CDR2 is SQIVND in the germline V gene (reference sequence). CDR3 length: 15 residues.

This clone was detected only once. V gene TRBV28 combines with J gene TRBJ2-5; TRBD1 is a possible D gene (5 bases). The closer fit of TRBJ2-7 to the DNA end suggests the J call may be wrong. This CDR3 contains 13 residues. The germline V gene encodes CDR1 MDHEN and CDR2 SYDVKM. The CDR3 nucleotides are TGTGCCAGCAGTTTAGTAGGGGAATACGAGCAGTACTTC. Translated: CASSLVGEYEQYF.

J is TRBJ2-7 and V is TRBV5-1; D call uncertain. The CDR3 is 14 residues long. Looked up from germline, CDR1 is SGHRS and CDR2 is YFSETQ. Trimming pared 7 bases from V and 6 bases from J, leaving 20 bases between. In DNA, the CDR3 is TGCGCCAGCCGAAGCGAACCTACGTCCCTCGAGCAGTACTTC. Protein sequence: CASRSEPTSLEQYF.

The chain combines TRBV28 with TRBJ2-1; no clear D. The CDR3 extends over 15 amino acids. Germline CDR1 and CDR2: MDHEN and SYDVKM. Trimming removed 3 bases at V and 1 base at J, with 10 bases between. CDR3: CASSLDPLSYNEQFF. The CDR3 nucleotides are TGTGCCAGCAGTTTGGACCCGCTTTCCTACAATGAGCAGTTCTTC.

This chain connects TRBV7-6 to TRBJ2-1; TRBD2 matches at 7 bases. The ends lost 1 base at V and 8 bases at J; junction bases unmatched: 14. Germline CDR1 SGHVS, CDR2 FNYEAQ. The CDR3 has 17 amino acids. CDR3 nucleotides: TGTGCCAGCAGCTTAGTCCCCCCTAGCGGAGACAAATATGAGCAGTTCTTC. This gives the protein CASSLVPPSGDKYEQFF.

This chain joins TRBV4-1 and TRBJ2-5; TRBD2 matches 7 bases. J was trimmed by 2 bases and V by 0 bases; bases with no gene match: 21. The CDR3 runs 21 residues. Per the germline V gene, CDR1 is MGHRA and CDR2 is YSYEKL. In DNA, the CDR3 is TGCGCCAGCAGCCAAGAAGGTGGCGCGCGGGTGGGGCGGGGGAAACAAGAGACCCAGTACTTC. Translated, it gives CASSQEGGARVGRGKQETQYF.

The chain is built from TRBV5-1 and TRBJ2-5; 7 positions match TRBD2. The CDR3 is 15 residues long. V was pared by 0 bases and J by 4 bases, with 6 bases of the junction left unmatched. Germline V gene sequence: CDR1 SGHRS, CDR2 YFSETQ. The chain's CDR3 is CASSLDKASGETQYF. CDR3 nucleotide sequence: TGCGCCAGCAGCTTGGATAAGGCTAGCGGAGAGACCCAGTACTTC.

This clone was seen once. The V gene is TRBV6-1, the J gene TRBJ1-3; D is unresolved. Trimming removed 8 bases at V and 0 bases at J, with 8 bases between. The CDR3 has 13 residues. Germline V gene lookup returns CDR1 MNHNS and CDR2 SASEGT. For the CDR3, the DNA is TGTGCCAGCGGCCTCAGCTCTGGAAACACCATATATTTT. This codes for CASGLSSGNTIYF.

The chain employs TRBV11-2 and TRBJ2-7; TRBD1 matches at 8 bases. The V gene's germline CDR1 is SGHAT and CDR2 FQNNGV. This CDR3 has 14 residues. V was pared by 2 bases and J by 7 bases, with 7 bases of the junction left unmatched. In DNA, the CDR3 is TGTGCCAGCAGCTTACGACAGGGGCTAGGGGAGCAGTACTTC. Translation: CASSLRQGLGEQYF.

The CDR3, as DNA: TGTGCCAGCAGCCTAACGACAGGGAGCACAGATACGCAGTATTTT. As protein: CASSLTTGSTDTQYF. This chain uses TRBV28 with TRBJ2-3; 7 positions match TRBD1. The germline gives CDR1 MDHEN, CDR2 SYDVKM. The CDR3 runs to 15 residues. V shed 6 bases and J 0 bases; nucleotides not matched to a gene: 6.

This clone was counted a single time. This sequence joins TRBV28 and TRBJ2-4; a weak D match, TRBD2 (6 bases). V lost 4 bases to trimming and J lost 7 bases, with 14 bases between them. This CDR3 has 14 residues. Germline V gene data show CDR1 as MDHEN and CDR2 as SYDVKM. This chain's CDR3 is CASSSTLGGNIQYF. CDR3 DNA sequence: TGTGCCAGCAGTTCCACCCTTGGAGGGAACATTCAGTACTTC.

This clone was seen only a few times. The chain employs TRBV7-2 and TRBJ2-7; D gene ambiguous. Trimming cost V 2 bases and J 6 bases, with 5 bases left between them. This CDR3 has 11 amino acids. Germline V lookup: CDR1 SGHTA, CDR2 FQGNSA. CDR3 in amino acids: CASSLSAEQYF. For the CDR3, the DNA is TGTGCCAGCAGCTTATCTGCCGAGCAGTACTTC.

The chain carries TRBV5-6 and TRBJ1-2; unclear D gene. The germline V gene encodes CDR1 SGHDT and CDR2 YYEEEE. Trimming left V 1 base short and J 8 bases short, with 18 bases between. The length of the CDR3 is 15 residues. The CDR3 DNA reads as TGTGCCAGCAGCTTGTCTGGAGGGAGCTATCTCGGCTACACCTTC. Translation gives CASSLSGGSYLGYTF.

The V and J genes are TRBV6-5 and TRBJ2-1; D tentatively fits TRBD1 or TRBD2 (5 bases each). V shed 0 bases and J shed 8 bases, with 17 bases lying between them. Germline values: CDR1 MNHEY, CDR2 SVGAGI. The CDR3 runs 16 residues. The CDR3 here is CASSYSGRAGRDEQFF. The CDR3 DNA reads as TGTGCCAGCAGTTACTCTGGCAGGGCTGGGCGGGATGAGCAGTTCTTC.

The rearrangement links TRBV6-5 to TRBJ2-3, with 7 bases fitting TRBD2. The V gene's germline CDR1 is MNHEY and CDR2 SVGAGI. The CDR3 has 13 amino acids. The J segment lost 6 bases and the V segment lost 6 bases, leaving 6 bases of the junction unmatched. This CDR3 is CASSYREADTQYF. DNA for the CDR3: TGTGCCAGCAGCTACCGGGAGGCGGATACGCAGTATTTT.

This chain links TRBV10-1 with TRBJ2-3; the D call may be TRBD1 or TRBD2 (6 bases each). V was trimmed by 6 bases and J by 4 bases, leaving 17 bases between them. This CDR3 spans 15 amino acids. The germline V gene encodes CDR1 WNHNN and CDR2 SYGVQD (reference sequence). The CDR3 loop reads CASSAWGANADTQYF. In DNA form, the CDR3 reads TGCGCCAGCAGCGCCTGGGGGGCGAACGCAGATACGCAGTATTTT.

The chain's CDR3 is CASSDQGLAQGPNEQFF. DNA for the CDR3: TGTGCCAGCAGTGATCAGGGACTAGCTCAAGGCCCCAATGAGCAGTTCTTC. The chain combines TRBV6-1 with TRBJ2-1; 9 bases fit TRBD2. Germline CDR1 and CDR2: MNHNS and SASEGT. V dropped 3 bases and J dropped 6; count of bases not matched to a gene: 12. This CDR3 region has 17 residues.

This clone was recorded only once. The chain joins TRBV19 to TRBJ1-5; D not resolved. The V and J ends lost 3 bases and 5 bases respectively, with 8 bases between them. The CDR3 is 13 amino acids. From germline, CDR1 is LNHDA and CDR2 SQIVND (reference sequence). CDR3 DNA sequence: TGTGCCAGTAGTATCACTCCGTATCAGCCCCAGCATTTT. Residues: CASSITPYQPQHF.

The V call is TRBV28, the J call TRBJ2-3, with D possibly matching TRBD2 (7 bases). Between the trimmed V and J ends, which lost 10 bases and 4 bases, there was a span of 30 bases. CDR3 length: 18 residues. Germline values: CDR1 MDHEN, CDR2 SYDVKM. This CDR3 reads CANPMTGELAEGADTQYF. The CDR3 DNA follows: TGTGCCAACCCAATGACGGGAGAGCTAGCGGAGGGGGCAGATACGCAGTATTTT.

V gene TRBV5-1 combines with J gene TRBJ2-7; no clear D. The CDR3 length is 15 residues. V was trimmed by 0 bases and J by 0 bases, leaving 10 bases between them. Germline V lookup: CDR1 SGHRS, CDR2 YFSETQ. This CDR3 reads CASSLAPAISYEQYF. In nucleotides, the CDR3 is TGCGCCAGCAGCTTGGCCCCAGCCATCTCCTACGAGCAGTACTTC. The complete variable domain, with remaining parts taken from reference TRBV5-1 and TRBJ2-7, reads KAGVTQTPRYLIKTRGQQVTLSCSPISGHRSVSWYQQTPGQGLQFLFEYFSETQRNKGNFPGRFSGRQFSNSRSEMNVSTLELGDSALYLCASSLAPAISYEQYFGPGTRLTVT.

The chain links TRBV5-1 to TRBJ2-1; D may be TRBD1 or TRBD2 (5 bases each). V lost 2 bases and J lost 4, with 16 bases in between. The CDR3 totals 16 residues. CDR1 and CDR2 (germline): SGHRS, YFSETQ. CDR3 sequence (DNA): TGCGCCAGCAGCTTCGACGGGACCCCTGGGTACAATGAGCAGTTCTTC. It specifies CASSFDGTPGYNEQFF.

This rearrangement joins TRBV7-9 to TRBJ1-2; D not resolved. Per germline, CDR1 SEHNR and CDR2 FQNEAQ (reference sequence). Trimming took off 1 base at V and 7 bases at J, with 10 bases between the two ends. The length of the CDR3 is 13 residues. In nucleotides, the CDR3 is TGTGCCAGCAGCTTAGGCGGATTCGGTGGCTACACCTTC. Protein product: CASSLGGFGGYTF.

In this sample, this clone turned up once. V and J are TRBV4-1 and TRBJ2-2; 13 bases are shared with TRBD2. This CDR3 contains 17 residues. V trimming: 1 base; J trimming: 5 bases; junction bases outside the gene matches: 4. Germline V gene data show CDR1 as MGHRA and CDR2 as YSYEKL. The CDR3 bases are TGCGCCAGCAGCCAAGTGCCGGGACTAGCGGGGACCGGGGAGCTGTTTTTT. Amino acid sequence: CASSQVPGLAGTGELFF.

V gene TRBV5-1 combines with J gene TRBJ2-7; the D is unclear. This CDR3 comprises 14 residues. Deletions cut 0 bases from V and 2 bases from J, with 9 bases between. Germline CDR1 reads SGHRS; CDR2 reads YFSETQ. The CDR3, as DNA: TGCGCCAGCAGCTTGGTTCCGGAACCCTACGAGCAGTACTTC. Its protein is CASSLVPEPYEQYF.